The 7 T cell receptor beta chains below come from one sample, sequenced in a study of molecular identifiers for immune sequencing clone quantification. TCRdb recomputed calls from the PCR reads with MiXCR, one row per CDR3 protein. The data contain over 600,000 distinct CDR3 sequences, 20% of them singletons. Source material: naive CD8+ T cells from blood, with Jurkat cell RNA spiked in. Indicated subset: FACS-sorted CD8+CD4-CCR7+CD45RA+ naive T cells. The receptor set was obtained from a human donor in good health. Some libraries in this study had Jurkat cell RNA spiked in.

This clonotype appeared a few times. This chain joins TRBV21-1 and TRBJ1-2. TRBV21-1 is annotated as a pseudogene. CDR3 length equals 11 residues. The CDR3 DNA sequence: TGTGCCAGCAGCAAAGCAACTGGCTACACCTTC. Protein sequence: CASSKATGYTF.

This clonotype was seen many times. The chain combines TRBV19 with TRBJ2-3; tentative D call: TRBD2 (6 bases). There are 16 residues in the CDR3. The ends were cut back, 2 bases at V and 2 bases at J, with 14 bases in the middle. Germline CDR1 and CDR2: LNHDA and SQIVND (reference sequence). CDR3 loop: CASSIRDSGSTDTQYF. As DNA, the CDR3 is TGTGCCAGTAGTATAAGGGACTCAGGTTCCACAGATACGCAGTATTTT.

The CDR3 protein is CAWSVLGGNEQYF. The DNA of the CDR3 is TGTGCCTGGAGTGTACTAGGGGGCAACGAGCAGTACTTC. V gene TRBV30 combines with J gene TRBJ2-7; 7 positions match TRBD1. This CDR3 region has 13 residues. After removal of 0 bases from V and 5 bases from J, the junction contained 4 bases not matched to a gene. Germline V gene data show CDR1 as GTSNPN and CDR2 as SVGIG (reference sequence).

This clonotype was found many times. This rearrangement joins TRBV9 to TRBJ2-7; TRBD1 matches 8 bases. V was clipped by 6 bases and J by 4 bases; unmatched bases: 9. Germline V gene sequence: CDR1 SGDLS, CDR2 YYNGEE. The CDR3 consists of 14 residues. The CDR3 loop reads CASNLQGGSYEQYF. CDR3 nucleotide sequence: TGTGCCAGCAACCTACAGGGGGGATCTTACGAGCAGTACTTC.

At least ten counts were recorded for this clonotype. The V gene is TRBV19, the J gene TRBJ2-3; D may be TRBD1 or TRBD2 (5 bases each). V shed 3 bases and J shed 5 bases, with 6 bases lying between them. This CDR3 has 12 amino acids. The germline V gene encodes CDR1 LNHDA and CDR2 SQIVND (reference sequence). CDR3 in amino acids: CASSMGVDTQYF. CDR3 sequence (DNA): TGTGCCAGTAGTATGGGGGTAGATACGCAGTATTTT.

The chain uses TRBV24-1 and TRBJ2-2; the D gene is possibly TRBD2 (6 bases). Per germline, CDR1 KGHDR and CDR2 SFDVKD. The CDR3 sequence is 13 residues long. Deletions cut 9 bases from V and 4 bases from J, with 11 bases between. CDR3 protein: CATSGEFTGELFF. In nucleotides, the CDR3 is TGTGCCACCTCGGGAGAGTTCACCGGGGAGCTGTTTTTT.

A note on this clonotype: A much larger clone lies one base from this, so it may be a read error. V is TRBV7-9 and J is TRBJ1-1, with TRBD1 matching 7 bases. The germline gives CDR1 SEHNR, CDR2 FQNEAQ (reference sequence). The CDR3 sequence is 15 residues long. V shed 1 base and J 6 bases; nucleotides not matched to a gene: 8. The DNA of the CDR3 is TGTGCCAGCAGCTTAGGACAGGGAAGCAACTCTGAAGCTTTCTTT. Translated: CASSLGQGSNSEAFF.